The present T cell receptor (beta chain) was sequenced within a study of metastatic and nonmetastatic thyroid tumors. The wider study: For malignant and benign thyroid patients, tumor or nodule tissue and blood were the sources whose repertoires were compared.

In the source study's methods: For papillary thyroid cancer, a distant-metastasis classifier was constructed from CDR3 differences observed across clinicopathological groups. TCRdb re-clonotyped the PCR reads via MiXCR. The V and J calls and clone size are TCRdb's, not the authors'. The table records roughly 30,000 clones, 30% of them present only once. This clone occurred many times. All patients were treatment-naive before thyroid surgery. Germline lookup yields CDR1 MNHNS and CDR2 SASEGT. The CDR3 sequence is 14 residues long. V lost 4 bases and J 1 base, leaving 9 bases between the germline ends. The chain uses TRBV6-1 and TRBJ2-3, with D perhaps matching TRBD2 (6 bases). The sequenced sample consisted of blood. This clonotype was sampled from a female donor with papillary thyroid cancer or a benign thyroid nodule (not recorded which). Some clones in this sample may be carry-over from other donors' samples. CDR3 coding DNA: TGTGCCAGCAGTGGGGCTAGCGGCACAGATACGCAGTATTTT. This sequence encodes CASSGASGTDTQYF.